What follows are 32 T cell receptor beta chains derived from one specimen sequenced in a study of shared clonotypes between healthy human individuals. The naive CD8 population came from CD45RO-negative cells selected for CCR7, without terminally differentiated effector memory CD45RA+ cells. The assay was immunoSEQ multiplex PCR, and TCRdb's table has in-frame clones only and misses some. This sample has millions of clones; about 93% occur once, and the top ten carry about 1.5%. The sequenced sample was naive CD8+ T cells from PBMCs. These receptors all come from a man aged 18 to 30 in good health. Some clones in this sample may be carry-over from other donors' samples.

The chain is built from TRBV30 and TRBJ2-5, with 7 bases identical to TRBD2. The closer fit of TRBJ2-7 to the DNA end suggests the J call may be wrong. The CDR3 consists of 15 residues. Looked up from germline, CDR1 is GTSNPN and CDR2 is SVGIG (reference sequence). The CDR3 bases are TGTGCCTGGAGTGTACGTATCTCGGGGGGATACGAGCAGTACTTC. Translated, it gives CAWSVRISGGYEQYF.

This chain links TRBV10-1 with TRBJ2-3; D gene unclear. CDR3 length: 13 amino acids. Germline CDR1 is WNHNN and CDR2 is SYGVQD (reference sequence). V was shortened by 10 bases and J by 0 bases, with 11 bases between the two germline ends. CDR3 sequence: CAISKPSTDTQYF. The CDR3 DNA follows: TGCGCCATCTCGAAACCCAGCACAGATACGCAGTATTTT.

The chain recombines TRBV27 with TRBJ1-2, with D unresolved. Germline V gene data show CDR1 as MNHEY and CDR2 as SMNVEV (reference sequence). This CDR3 comprises 15 residues. The V and J ends lost 5 bases and 0 bases respectively, with 13 bases between them. CDR3 amino acids: CASSDRPHPNYGYTF. The CDR3 coding sequence is TGTGCCAGCAGTGACCGCCCCCATCCTAACTATGGCTACACCTTC.

In the case of this clone: At the DNA level, this CDR3 is encoded by other sequences in the same sample as well. The rearrangement uses TRBV6-5 and TRBJ1-1; D is undetermined. Germline V gene lookup returns CDR1 MNHEY and CDR2 SVGAGI. This CDR3 contains 15 residues. Between the trimmed V and J ends, which lost 0 bases and 2 bases, there was a span of 10 bases. The CDR3 coding sequence is TGTGCCAGCAGTTACTCTGCAGGTGGTAACACTGAAGCTTTCTTT. Its translation is CASSYSAGGNTEAFF.

The gene calls are TRBV28 and TRBJ2-5; 11 nucleotides line up with TRBD2. The J call is in doubt because the DNA end fits TRBJ2-7 better. The CDR3 runs to 15 residues. From germline, CDR1 is MDHEN and CDR2 SYDVKM. As DNA, the CDR3 is TGTGCCAGCAGTCCGTTACTAGCGGGGGACTACGAGCAGTACTTC. Amino acids: CASSPLLAGDYEQYF.

The rearrangement joins TRBV28 to TRBJ2-4, with D maybe TRBD2 (5 bases). Trimming shortened V by 2 bases and J by 9 bases, and 23 bases separated the two germline ends. The germline V gene encodes CDR1 MDHEN and CDR2 SYDVKM. CDR3 length equals 17 residues. CDR3 amino acids: CASSLGLGGGLNSIQYF. The CDR3 bases are TGTGCCAGCAGTTTAGGCCTCGGAGGAGGATTAAATAGCATTCAGTACTTC.

The V and J genes are TRBV5-4 and TRBJ2-1; the D is unclear. From germline, CDR1 is SGHNT and CDR2 YYREEE (reference sequence). Trimming stripped 4 bases from V and 3 bases from J, with 11 bases between. The CDR3 runs 14 residues. In DNA form, the CDR3 reads TGTGCCAGCAGCCCAAGTGGGTTCTACAATGAGCAGTTCTTC. This translates into CASSPSGFYNEQFF. The full variable domain, completed using reference TRBV5-4 and TRBJ2-1, is ETGVTQSPTHLIKTRGQQVTLRCSSQSGHNTVSWYQQALGQGPQFIFQYYREEENGRGNFPPRFSGLQFPNYSSELNVNALELDDSALYLCASSPSGFYNEQFFGPGTRLTVL.

This clone was counted only a few times. The chain couples TRBV7-3 to TRBJ2-2; D unresolved. The germline V and J ends were trimmed by 5 bases and 7 bases, with 8 bases remaining between them. Looked up from germline, CDR1 is SGHTA and CDR2 is FQGTGA. The CDR3 is 12 amino acids. The CDR3 DNA sequence: TGTGCCAGCAGCCCCGTTGGCGGGGAGCTGTTTTTT. This translates into CASSPVGGELFF.

The rearrangement uses TRBV19 and TRBJ1-1; D is ambiguous. Germline-derived CDR1 and CDR2 are LNHDA and SQIVND (reference sequence). This CDR3 region has 12 residues. Trimming took off 5 bases at V and 5 bases at J, with 9 bases between the two ends. The CDR3 coding sequence is TGTGCCAGTAGTTTTGGGGTAACTGAAGCTTTCTTT. As protein: CASSFGVTEAFF.

J is TRBJ2-7 and V is TRBV5-1, with 7 bases identical to TRBD2. With 3 bases clipped from V and 1 base from J, the junction kept 7 bases outside the gene matches. The germline gives CDR1 SGHRS, CDR2 YFSETQ. This CDR3 has 15 amino acids. The CDR3 region has the DNA TGCGCCAGCAGCTGGGGGACTACCCCTTCCTACGAGCAGTACTTC. It codes for CASSWGTTPSYEQYF.

The J gene is TRBJ2-3, the V gene TRBV9, with 13 nucleotides matching TRBD2. The germline V gene encodes CDR1 SGDLS and CDR2 YYNGEE. V shed 3 bases and J 3 bases; nucleotides not matched to a gene: 7. The CDR3 length is 17 residues. The CDR3 is CASSAGGTSGTTDTQYF. For the CDR3, the DNA is TGTGCCAGCAGCGCAGGAGGGACTAGCGGGACAACAGATACGCAGTATTTT.

V is TRBV19 and J is TRBJ2-5; 11 bases match TRBD2. Trimming at V came to 7 bases and at J to 1 base, leaving 8 bases not matched to a gene. This CDR3 is built from 16 residues. Germline V lookup: CDR1 LNHDA, CDR2 SQIVND (reference sequence). Here the CDR3 reads CASTLTSGGLQETQYF. The CDR3 coding sequence is TGTGCCAGTACTCTAACTAGCGGGGGACTCCAAGAGACCCAGTACTTC.

This chain uses TRBV6-4 with TRBJ1-5; possible D gene TRBD1, 5 bases. Germline V gene lookup returns CDR1 MRHNA and CDR2 SNTAGT. V was pared by 6 bases and J by 10 bases, with 16 bases between. This CDR3 comprises 13 residues. The CDR3 sequence is CASSLERGEPQHF. CDR3 nucleotides: TGTGCCAGCAGCCTTGAGAGGGGTGAACCCCAGCATTTT.

The V and J genes are TRBV11-2 and TRBJ2-5; 11 bases match TRBD2. The length of the CDR3 is 16 residues. V lost 1 base, J lost 4 bases, and 5 bases stayed unmatched. The germline V gene has CDR1 SGHAT and CDR2 FQNNGV. CDR3 DNA sequence: TGTGCCAGCAGCTTAGTTGTAGCGGGAGGGGGAGAGACCCAGTACTTC. This sequence encodes CASSLVVAGGGETQYF.

This chain connects TRBV19 to TRBJ2-1; TRBD2 agrees at 9 bases. The germline gives CDR1 LNHDA, CDR2 SQIVND (reference sequence). This CDR3 spans 14 amino acids. The J segment lost 4 bases and the V segment lost 10 bases, leaving 8 bases of the junction unmatched. CDR3 DNA sequence: TGTGCCACCCTGGCTAGCGGGATATACAATGAGCAGTTCTTC. Amino acids: CATLASGIYNEQFF.

On this clone: A read error may produce the germline difference seen at one junction end. V gene TRBV6-7 combines with J gene TRBJ2-7; D gene uncertain. TRBV6-7 is identified as an open reading frame with a role that is uncertain. The CDR3 extends over 12 amino acids. Written as DNA, the CDR3 is TGTGTCAGCAGTGAAACGAGAAAGAGGAAGTACTTC. This codes for CVSSETRKRKYF.

This clone was detected a few times. The V and J genes are TRBV19 and TRBJ1-5; a weak D match, TRBD1 (6 bases). The CDR3 consists of 16 residues. V gave up 4 bases and J gave up 7 bases, with 20 bases separating them. Germline-derived CDR1 and CDR2 are LNHDA and SQIVND (reference sequence). CDR3 bases: TGTGCCAGTAGTAAACCCAGACAGGACCTGGGGCAGCCCCAGCATTTT. This gives the protein CASSKPRQDLGQPQHF.

This sequence joins TRBV27 and TRBJ2-7; 9 positions agree with TRBD1. This CDR3 has 14 residues. Trimming at V came to 6 bases and at J to 7 bases, leaving 10 bases not matched to a gene. CDR1 MNHEY and CDR2 SMNVEV come from the germline V gene (reference sequence). The CDR3: CASSLRDRDDEQYF. The CDR3, as DNA: TGTGCCAGCAGCCTCAGGGACAGGGACGATGAGCAGTACTTC.

This chain joins TRBV9 and TRBJ2-3; 10 bases line up with TRBD2. The CDR3 runs 18 residues. Trimming took 5 bases from V and 3 from J; bases not matched to a gene: 15. Germline lookup yields CDR1 SGDLS and CDR2 YYNGEE. DNA of the CDR3: TGTGCCAGCAGTTTACCCTCCCTAGCGGGAGAGAGAACAGATACGCAGTATTTT. This gives the protein CASSLPSLAGERTDTQYF.

The chain links TRBV28 to TRBJ2-1; 8 bases match TRBD2. CDR3 length equals 15 residues. Trimming cost V 6 bases and J 8 bases; bases outside gene matches: 12. Germline V CDR1 and CDR2: MDHEN, SYDVKM. CDR3 in amino acids: CASSPPREVLDEQFF. The CDR3 coding sequence is TGTGCCAGCAGCCCGCCGCGGGAGGTTTTGGATGAGCAGTTCTTC.

The table lists this clone with a few counts. DNA for the CDR3: TGTGCCAGCAGTTTGTACAGGGAGAACACTGAAGCTTTCTTT. It is translated as CASSLYRENTEAFF. The V gene is TRBV28, the J gene TRBJ1-1, with a weak D call TRBD1 (6 bases). Looked up from germline, CDR1 is MDHEN and CDR2 is SYDVKM. The length of the CDR3 is 14 residues. The V end was cut by 3 bases, the J end by 1 base, with 9 bases between.

The chain combines TRBV6-6 with TRBJ2-7; D possibly corresponds to TRBD1 (6 bases). Germline V lookup: CDR1 MNHNY, CDR2 SVGAGI (reference sequence). V lost 0 bases and J lost 3, with 12 bases in between. The CDR3 loop spans 15 amino acids. CDR3 residues: CASSYSSGGGYEQYF. For the CDR3, the DNA is TGTGCCAGCAGTTACTCGAGTGGGGGCGGCTACGAGCAGTACTTC.

V and J are TRBV6-5 and TRBJ1-3; possibly TRBD1 for D (6 bases). CDR1 and CDR2 from the germline V gene are MNHEY and SVGAGI. The CDR3 is 14 amino acids. V was clipped by 5 bases and J by 0 bases, with 8 bases between them. The CDR3 bases are TGTGCCAGCAGTGTAGGGGGCTCTGGAAACACCATATATTTT. Protein: CASSVGGSGNTIYF.

The gene calls are TRBV7-6 and TRBJ2-3, with TRBD1 matching over 7 bases. Unmatched junction bases numbered 9, after V lost 5 bases and J lost 10 bases. The CDR3 consists of 13 residues. The V gene's germline CDR1 is SGHVS and CDR2 FNYEAQ. The CDR3 region is CASSPGRGQAQYF. In DNA, the CDR3 is TGTGCCAGCAGCCCAGGTAGGGGGCAAGCGCAGTATTTT. Using reference TRBV7-6 and TRBJ2-3 for the parts outside the CDR3, the full variable domain is GAGVSQSPRYKVTKRGQDVALRCDPISGHVSLYWYRQALGQGPEFLTYFNYEAQQDKSGLPNDRFSAERPEGSISTLTIQRTEQRDSAMYRCASSPGRGQAQYFGPGTRLTVL.

This clone was seen once. J is TRBJ2-2 and V is TRBV9; TRBD2 aligns across 9 bases. CDR1 and CDR2 from the germline V gene are SGDLS and YYNGEE. Unmatched junction bases numbered 3, after V lost 3 bases and J lost 3 bases. The CDR3 covers 15 residues. The DNA of the CDR3 is TGTGCCAGCAGCGAGGGACTAGCAGACACCGGGGAGCTGTTTTTT. Protein sequence: CASSEGLADTGELFF.

The J gene is TRBJ2-7, the V gene TRBV5-6; 7 positions match TRBD2. Looked up from germline, CDR1 is SGHDT and CDR2 is YYEEEE. The trim removed 4 bases at V and 3 bases at J, leaving 10 bases unmatched. CDR3 length: 15 residues. The CDR3 loop is CASSHLERGGYEQYF. In DNA, the CDR3 is TGTGCCAGCAGCCATCTAGAGCGCGGGGGCTACGAGCAGTACTTC.

The chain links TRBV10-3 to TRBJ1-4, with a possible D match to TRBD1 (6 bases). The CDR3 consists of 15 residues. V shed 11 bases and J shed 3 bases, with 19 bases lying between them. Germline CDR1 ENHRY, CDR2 SYGVKD. CDR3 coding DNA: TGTGCCTCCTCCCGGAAGGGGGGGTCTAATGAAAAACTGTTTTTT. Translation: CASSRKGGSNEKLFF.

The rearrangement uses TRBV27 and TRBJ1-4; D gene unclear. V lost 0 bases and J lost 10, with 12 bases in between. In germline, CDR1 is MNHEY, CDR2 SMNVEV (reference sequence). CDR3 length: 14 amino acids. This CDR3 is CASSLSRSSRKLFF. The CDR3 coding sequence is TGTGCCAGCAGTTTATCGAGATCCAGTAGAAAACTGTTTTTT.

This chain connects TRBV5-1 to TRBJ1-5; TRBD1 matches 7 bases. Trimming at V came to 7 bases and at J to 5 bases, leaving 3 bases not matched to a gene. The CDR3 is 12 amino acids. Germline CDR1 is SGHRS and CDR2 is YFSETQ. CDR3 DNA: TGCGCCAGCCATACAGGGGATCAGCCCCAGCATTTT. This encodes CASHTGDQPQHF.

The V and J genes are TRBV6-5 and TRBJ1-6; D perhaps matches TRBD1 (5 bases). Germline V CDR1 and CDR2: MNHEY, SVGAGI. The CDR3 contains 15 residues. The V end lost 8 bases, the J end lost 10 bases, and 21 bases lay between the germline ends. This CDR3 is CASGTPGHRGSPLHF. The CDR3 DNA is TGTGCCAGCGGTACCCCTGGACATCGTGGGTCACCCCTCCACTTT.

The chain employs TRBV6-5 and TRBJ2-3; D is uncertain. There are 14 residues in the CDR3. V was cut by 5 bases and J by 3 bases, with 12 bases left in between. Germline V CDR1 and CDR2: MNHEY, SVGAGI. DNA for the CDR3: TGTGCCAGCAGTCCGTTCTCGGGTACAGATACGCAGTATTTT. It specifies CASSPFSGTDTQYF.

The V call is TRBV29-1, the J call TRBJ2-1, with 7 bases fitting TRBD1. CDR3 size: 15 residues. J was trimmed by 4 bases and V by 0 bases; bases with no gene match: 6. In germline, CDR1 is SQVTM, CDR2 ANQGSEA. The CDR3 spells CSVEDLGQVYNEQFF. The CDR3 DNA sequence: TGCAGCGTTGAAGACCTAGGACAGGTTTACAATGAGCAGTTCTTC.